This T cell receptor (beta chain) was profiled in a study of shared clonotypes between healthy human individuals. The data were produced by immunoSEQ multiplex PCR, yet TCRdb's version contains in-frame clones alone and is incomplete. Among fewer than 600,000 clones listed, over 60% were seen once. The J segment lost 0 bases and the V segment lost 7 bases, leaving 6 bases of the junction unmatched. This CDR3 region has 17 residues. In germline, CDR1 is SNHLY, CDR2 FYNNEI. The sample comprised PBMCs. This sequence was found in a woman in her 40s in good health. Some clones in this sample may be carry-over from other donors' samples. V gene TRBV2 combines with J gene TRBJ2-7; the match to TRBD2 covers 16 bases. CDR3 sequence reads: CASTKGLAGGSSYEQYF. In nucleotides, the CDR3 is TGTGCCAGCACCAAGGGACTAGCGGGAGGGAGCTCCTACGAGCAGTACTTC.